This T cell receptor (beta chain) was sequenced during a study of blood T cell repertoires in COVID-19. Study context: Sites in the United States, Italy and Spain provided acute and convalescent COVID-19 samples. From T cells, B-cell-depleted T cells, or PBMCs came the material, which was cDNA or gDNA.

The protocol was immunoSEQ multiplex PCR, while the TCRdb copy is restricted to in-frame clones and leaves out a portion. The sample has about 86,000 clones; 85% to 90% are singletons. Comment on this clone: Different DNA sequences within this sample yield the same CDR3.

The V gene's germline CDR1 is SGHRS and CDR2 YFSETQ. The CDR3 is 13 amino acids. Trimming removed 7 bases from V and 2 bases from J, with 12 bases in between. The clonotype comes from a human donor in a cohort sampled during active COVID-19. This chain connects TRBV5-1 to TRBJ1-2; a weak D match, TRBD1 (6 bases). The sequenced sample consisted of peripheral blood. CDR3 region: CASSGGGNYGYTF. In nucleotides, the CDR3 is TGCGCCAGCTCGGGGGGGGGCAACTATGGCTACACCTTC.